A single TCR beta chain is shown here with its context. Here immunoSEQ multiplex PCR was the method, and the copy in TCRdb shows in-frame clones only, minus some. The profile covers 250,000 to 350,000 clones, with about 90% appearing a single time and about 1.7% taken by the ten largest. The CDR3 spans 13 residues. From germline, CDR1 is SNHLY and CDR2 FYNNEI. The V end was cut by 7 bases, the J end by 4 bases, with 10 bases between. All enrollees were roughly 18 to 89 years old and from roughly 22 US areas. Categorization into cohorts depended on clinical history that participants reported. This entry comes from a study of blood T cell repertoires in COVID-19. On the study more broadly: Acute and convalescent COVID-19 samples came from the United States, Italy and Spain. PBMCs, B-cell-depleted T cells, or T cells were the source of the cDNA or gDNA that made up the material.

The chain carries TRBV2 and TRBJ2-2; weak D call: TRBD2 (6 bases). The TCR was taken from a woman under 30 with acute COVID-19. Sequences were obtained from PBMCs or T cells enriched from blood (not recorded which). The DNA for the CDR3 is TGTGCCAGCAATCGGGAGCCCACCGGGGAGCTGTTTTTT. Amino acids: CASNREPTGELFF.